This T cell receptor beta chain was retrieved from a study of Graves' ophthalmopathy and Graves' hyperthyroidism. Study as a whole: Peripheral blood (taken before any treatment) was collected at initial diagnosis. Study-level results: Clonotypes were expanded in thyroid at above 0.001 frequency, and most also appeared in blood.

RNA served as the template for amplifying TCR beta CDR3 regions. First-round RT-PCR used HTBI primers; second-round multiplex PCR followed. Each CDR3 protein gets one entry after TCRdb re-called the multiplex PCR reads with MiXCR. The data show about 500,000 distinct CDR3 sequences, approximately 15% seen once. The V end was cut by 2 bases, the J end by 9 bases, with 15 bases between. The CDR3 runs to 13 residues. Germline CDR1 reads SGHRS; CDR2 reads YFSETQ. Points on this clonotype: Its specificity is unknown.

Ophthalmopathy in the donors was of moderate-to-severe activity, with CAS ≥3, NOSPECS ≥4 and duration under 3 months. Sequenced sample: blood. This sequence originates from a woman younger than 45 with Graves' ophthalmopathy. The chain combines TRBV5-1 with TRBJ2-7; a weak D match, TRBD2 (6 bases). CDR3 nucleotide sequence: TGCGCCAGCAGCTTAGATCCCGGGACTGGGCAGTACGTC. This sequence encodes CASSLDPGTGQYV.